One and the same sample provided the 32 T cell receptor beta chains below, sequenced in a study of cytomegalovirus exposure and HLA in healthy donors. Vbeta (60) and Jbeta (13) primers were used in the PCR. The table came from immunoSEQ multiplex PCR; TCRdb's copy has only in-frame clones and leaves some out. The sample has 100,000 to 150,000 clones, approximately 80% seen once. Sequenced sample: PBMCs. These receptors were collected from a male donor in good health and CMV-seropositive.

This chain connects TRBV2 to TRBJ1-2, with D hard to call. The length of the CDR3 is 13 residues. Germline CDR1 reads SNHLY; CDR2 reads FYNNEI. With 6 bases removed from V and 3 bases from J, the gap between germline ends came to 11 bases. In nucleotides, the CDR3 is TGTGCCAGCAGGTTGGCCGGGGACTATGGCTACACCTTC. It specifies CASRLAGDYGYTF.

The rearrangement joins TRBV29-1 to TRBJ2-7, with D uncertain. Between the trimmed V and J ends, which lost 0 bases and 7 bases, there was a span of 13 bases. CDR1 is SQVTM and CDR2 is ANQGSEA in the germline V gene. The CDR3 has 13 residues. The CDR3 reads CSVEDRASQEQYF. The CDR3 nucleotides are TGCAGCGTTGAAGATCGAGCCTCGCAAGAGCAGTACTTC.

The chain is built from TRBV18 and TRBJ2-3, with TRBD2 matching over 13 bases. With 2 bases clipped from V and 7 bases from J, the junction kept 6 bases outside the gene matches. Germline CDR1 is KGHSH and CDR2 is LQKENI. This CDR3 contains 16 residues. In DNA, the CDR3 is TGTGCCAGCTCACCAAGGACTAGCGGGAGTAGGAATACGCAGTATTTT. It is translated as CASSPRTSGSRNTQYF. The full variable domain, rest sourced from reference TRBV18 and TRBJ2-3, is NAGVMQNPRHLVRRRGQEARLRCSPMKGHSHVYWYRQLPEEGLKFMVYLQKENIIDESGMPKERFSAEFPKEGPSILRIQQVVRGDSAAYFCASSPRTSGSRNTQYFGPGTRLTVL.

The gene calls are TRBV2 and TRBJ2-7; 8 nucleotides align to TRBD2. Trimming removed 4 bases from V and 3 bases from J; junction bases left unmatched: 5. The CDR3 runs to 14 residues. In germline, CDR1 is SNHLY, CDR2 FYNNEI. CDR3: CASSVTGGGYEQYF. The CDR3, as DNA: TGTGCCAGCAGTGTAACGGGAGGGGGCTACGAGCAGTACTTC.

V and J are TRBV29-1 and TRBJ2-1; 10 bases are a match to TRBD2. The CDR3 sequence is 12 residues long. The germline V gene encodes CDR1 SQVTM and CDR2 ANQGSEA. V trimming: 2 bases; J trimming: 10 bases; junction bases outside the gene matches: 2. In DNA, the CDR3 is TGCAGCGTTGAACTAGCGGGAGTCGAGCAGTTCTTC. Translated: CSVELAGVEQFF.

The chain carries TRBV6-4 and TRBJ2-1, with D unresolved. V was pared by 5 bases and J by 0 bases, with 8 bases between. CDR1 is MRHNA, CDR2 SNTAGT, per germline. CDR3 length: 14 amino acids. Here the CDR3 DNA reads TGTGCCAGCAGTCCCGAGAGCTCCTACAATGAGCAGTTCTTC. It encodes CASSPESSYNEQFF.

DNA for the CDR3: TGTGCCAGCTCACCATCCGGGACAGGGTCCACCGGAAACACCATATATTTT. Encoded protein: CASSPSGTGSTGNTIYF. The chain is built from TRBV18 and TRBJ1-3; TRBD1 aligns across 9 bases. The CDR3 runs to 17 residues. Trimming took 2 bases from V and 4 from J; bases not matched to a gene: 9. Looked up from germline, CDR1 is KGHSH and CDR2 is LQKENI.

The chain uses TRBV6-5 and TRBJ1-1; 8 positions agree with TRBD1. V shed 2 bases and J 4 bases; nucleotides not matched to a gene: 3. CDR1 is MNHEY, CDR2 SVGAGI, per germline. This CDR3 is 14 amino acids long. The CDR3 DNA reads TGTGCCAGCAGTTACCAGGGGGCAGGCACTGAAGCTTTCTTT. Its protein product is CASSYQGAGTEAFF.

As DNA, the CDR3 is TGTGCCAGCGGAGATTCGGAGTATAGCAATCAGCCCCAGCATTTT. Translation gives CASGDSEYSNQPQHF. V is TRBV28 and J is TRBJ1-5, with no clear D. Per germline, CDR1 MDHEN and CDR2 SYDVKM. The length of the CDR3 is 15 residues. Deletions cut 8 bases from V and 0 bases from J, with 14 bases between. Using reference TRBV28 and TRBJ1-5 for the parts outside the CDR3, the full variable domain is DVKVTQSSRYLVKRTGEKVFLECVQDMDHENMFWYRQDPGLGLRLIYFSYDVKMKEKGDIPEGYSVSREKKERFSLILESASTNQTSMYLCASGDSEYSNQPQHFGDGTRLSIL.

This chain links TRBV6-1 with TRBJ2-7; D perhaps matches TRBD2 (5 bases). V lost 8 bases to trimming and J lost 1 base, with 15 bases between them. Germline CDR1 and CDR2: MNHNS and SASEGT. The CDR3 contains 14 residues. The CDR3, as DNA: TGTGCCAGCTTTAGTCACGGGAATTCCTACGAGCAGTACTTC. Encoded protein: CASFSHGNSYEQYF.

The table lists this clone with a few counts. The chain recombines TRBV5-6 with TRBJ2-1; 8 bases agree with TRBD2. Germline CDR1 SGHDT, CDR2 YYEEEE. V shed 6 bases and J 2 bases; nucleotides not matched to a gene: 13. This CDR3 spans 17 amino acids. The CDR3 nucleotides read TGTGCCAGCACCCCCGGGGGAGCGGGAGATCCCTACAATGAGCAGTTCTTC. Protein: CASTPGGAGDPYNEQFF.

In nucleotides, the CDR3 is TGTGCCAGCAGCCCGGGACAGAACACTGAAGCTTTCTTT. Its translation: CASSPGQNTEAFF. The chain recombines TRBV7-3 with TRBJ1-1, with a possible D match to TRBD1 (6 bases). Germline assignment: CDR1 SGHTA and CDR2 FQGTGA. There are 13 residues in the CDR3. V dropped 5 bases and J dropped 1 base, with 8 bases sitting between them. Complete variable domain (other parts from reference TRBV7-3 and TRBJ1-1): GAGVSQTPSNKVTEKGKYVELRCDPISGHTALYWYRQSLGQGPEFLIYFQGTGAADDSGLPNDRFFAVRPEGSVSTLKIQRTERGDSAVYLCASSPGQNTEAFFGQGTRLTVV.

CDR3 in DNA: TGCGCCAGCAGCTTGGGGGTGGGACAGGGAGAATGGACTGAAGCTTTCTTT. This codes for CASSLGVGQGEWTEAFF. This chain connects TRBV5-1 to TRBJ1-1; 9 bases line up with TRBD1. Germline V gene sequence: CDR1 SGHRS, CDR2 YFSETQ. The CDR3 loop spans 17 amino acids. Trimming cost V 0 bases and J 5 bases; bases outside gene matches: 11.

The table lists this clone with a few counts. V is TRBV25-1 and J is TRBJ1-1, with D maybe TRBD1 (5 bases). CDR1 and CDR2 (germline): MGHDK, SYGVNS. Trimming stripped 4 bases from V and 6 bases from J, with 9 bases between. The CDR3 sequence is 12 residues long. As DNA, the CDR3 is TGTGCCAGCAGTGTTTCAGGGTCTGAAGCTTTCTTT. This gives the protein CASSVSGSEAFF.

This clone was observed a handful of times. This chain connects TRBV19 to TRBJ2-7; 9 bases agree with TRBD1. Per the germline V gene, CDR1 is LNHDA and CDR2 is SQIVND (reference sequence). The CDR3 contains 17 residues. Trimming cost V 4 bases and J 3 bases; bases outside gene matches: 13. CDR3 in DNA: TGTGCCAGTAGTACCTACCGGGACAGGGATTGGGTCTACGAGCAGTACTTC. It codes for CASSTYRDRDWVYEQYF.

The CDR3 protein is CASSLAAGDFNGYTF. CDR3 coding DNA: TGTGCCAGCAGTTTGGCGGCAGGGGATTTTAATGGCTACACCTTC. The chain carries TRBV28 and TRBJ1-2; TRBD1 is a possible D gene (6 bases). Germline loops: CDR1 MDHEN, CDR2 SYDVKM. This CDR3 has 15 residues. The germline V and J ends were trimmed by 3 bases and 6 bases, with 17 bases remaining between them.

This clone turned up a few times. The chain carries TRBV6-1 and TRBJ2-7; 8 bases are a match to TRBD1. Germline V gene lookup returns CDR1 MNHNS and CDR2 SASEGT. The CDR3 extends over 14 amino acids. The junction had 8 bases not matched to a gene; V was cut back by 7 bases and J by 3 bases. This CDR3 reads CASTLDRVLYEQYF. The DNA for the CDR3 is TGTGCCAGCACCCTGGACAGGGTGCTCTACGAGCAGTACTTC.

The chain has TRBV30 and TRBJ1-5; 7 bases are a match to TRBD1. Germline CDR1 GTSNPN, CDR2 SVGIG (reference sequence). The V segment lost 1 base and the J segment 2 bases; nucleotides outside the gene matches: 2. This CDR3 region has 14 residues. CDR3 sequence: CAWSGTGRNQPQHF. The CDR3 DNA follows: TGTGCCTGGAGTGGGACAGGACGCAATCAGCCCCAGCATTTT.

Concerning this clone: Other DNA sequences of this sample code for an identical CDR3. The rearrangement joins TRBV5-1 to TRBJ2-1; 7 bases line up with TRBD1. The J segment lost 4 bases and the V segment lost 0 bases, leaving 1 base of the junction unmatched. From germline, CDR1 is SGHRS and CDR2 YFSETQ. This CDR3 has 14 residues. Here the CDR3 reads CASSLEGAYNEQFF. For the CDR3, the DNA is TGCGCCAGCAGCTTGGAGGGGGCTTACAATGAGCAGTTCTTC.

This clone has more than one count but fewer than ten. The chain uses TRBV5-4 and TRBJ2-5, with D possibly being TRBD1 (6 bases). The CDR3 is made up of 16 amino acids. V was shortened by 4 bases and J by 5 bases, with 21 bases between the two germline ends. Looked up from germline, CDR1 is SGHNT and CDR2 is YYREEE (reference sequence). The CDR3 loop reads CASSSPGRGRRETQYF. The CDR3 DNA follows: TGTGCCAGCAGCAGTCCCGGCAGGGGCCGCCGGGAGACCCAGTACTTC. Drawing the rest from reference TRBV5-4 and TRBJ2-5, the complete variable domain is ETGVTQSPTHLIKTRGQQVTLRCSSQSGHNTVSWYQQALGQGPQFIFQYYREEENGRGNFPPRFSGLQFPNYSSELNVNALELDDSALYLCASSSPGRGRRETQYFGPGTRLLVL.

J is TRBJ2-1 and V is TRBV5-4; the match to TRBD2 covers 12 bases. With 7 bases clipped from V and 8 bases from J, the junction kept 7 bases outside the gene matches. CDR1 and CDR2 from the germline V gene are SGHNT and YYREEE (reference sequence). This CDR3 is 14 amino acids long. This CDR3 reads CASQLAGGLYEQFF. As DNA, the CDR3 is TGTGCCAGCCAACTAGCGGGAGGATTATATGAGCAGTTCTTC.

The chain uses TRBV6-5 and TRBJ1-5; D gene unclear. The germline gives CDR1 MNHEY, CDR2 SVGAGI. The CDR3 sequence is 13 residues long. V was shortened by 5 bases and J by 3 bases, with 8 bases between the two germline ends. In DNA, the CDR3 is TGTGCCAGCAGTCAGACACTCAATCAGCCCCAGCATTTT. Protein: CASSQTLNQPQHF.

The CDR3 protein is CASSQEEESGGPRGTQYF. Written as DNA, the CDR3 is TGCGCCAGCAGCCAAGAAGAGGAAAGCGGGGGCCCGCGTGGGACCCAGTACTTC. J is TRBJ2-5 and V is TRBV4-1; 8 positions agree with TRBD2. The V and J ends lost 0 bases and 7 bases, in that order; junction bases with no gene match: 16. CDR3 length: 18 residues. The germline gives CDR1 MGHRA, CDR2 YSYEKL.

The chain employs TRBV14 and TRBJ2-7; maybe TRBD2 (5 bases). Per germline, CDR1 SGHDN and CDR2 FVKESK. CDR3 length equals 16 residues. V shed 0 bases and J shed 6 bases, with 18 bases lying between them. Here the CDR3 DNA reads TGTGCCAGCAGCCAAGAAGGTGGCCGGAGGCGTAGCGAGCAGTACTTC. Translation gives CASSQEGGRRRSEQYF.

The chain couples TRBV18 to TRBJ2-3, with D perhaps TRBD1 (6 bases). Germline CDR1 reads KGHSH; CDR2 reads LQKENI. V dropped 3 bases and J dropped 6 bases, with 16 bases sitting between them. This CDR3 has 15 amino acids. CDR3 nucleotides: TGTGCCAGCTCACCGGGACAAGCCCAGGCGGATACGCAGTATTTT. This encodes CASSPGQAQADTQYF.

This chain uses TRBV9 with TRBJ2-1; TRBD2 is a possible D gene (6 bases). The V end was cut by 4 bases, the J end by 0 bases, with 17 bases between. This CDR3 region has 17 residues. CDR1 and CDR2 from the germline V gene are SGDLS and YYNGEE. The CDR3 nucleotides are TGTGCCAGCAGCTCCCGACTAGACTTCAGCTCCTACAATGAGCAGTTCTTC. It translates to CASSSRLDFSSYNEQFF.

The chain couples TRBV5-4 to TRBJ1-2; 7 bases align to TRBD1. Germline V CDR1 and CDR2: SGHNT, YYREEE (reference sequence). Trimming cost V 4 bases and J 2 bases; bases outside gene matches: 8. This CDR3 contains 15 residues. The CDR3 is CASSPRQGGNYGYTF. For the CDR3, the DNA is TGTGCCAGCAGCCCAAGACAGGGCGGCAACTATGGCTACACCTTC.

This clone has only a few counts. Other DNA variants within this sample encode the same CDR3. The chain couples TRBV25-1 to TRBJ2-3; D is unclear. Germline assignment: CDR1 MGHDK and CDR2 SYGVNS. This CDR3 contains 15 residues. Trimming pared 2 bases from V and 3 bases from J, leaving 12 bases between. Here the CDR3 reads CASSEQVRYTDTQYF. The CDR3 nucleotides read TGTGCCAGCAGTGAACAGGTCAGATATACAGATACGCAGTATTTT.

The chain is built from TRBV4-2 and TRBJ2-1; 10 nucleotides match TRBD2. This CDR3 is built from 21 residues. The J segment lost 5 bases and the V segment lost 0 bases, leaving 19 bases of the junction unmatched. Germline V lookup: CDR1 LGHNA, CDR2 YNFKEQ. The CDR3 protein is CASSQDLGGLAGVRTNNEQFF. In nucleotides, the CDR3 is TGTGCCAGCAGCCAAGATCTAGGAGGTCTAGCGGGGGTCAGGACCAACAATGAGCAGTTCTTC.

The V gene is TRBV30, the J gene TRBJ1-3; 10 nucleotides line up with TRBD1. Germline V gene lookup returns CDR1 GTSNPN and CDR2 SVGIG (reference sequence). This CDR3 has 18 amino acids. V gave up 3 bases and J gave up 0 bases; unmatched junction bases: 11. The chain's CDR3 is CAWSAGTGAFYSGNTIYF. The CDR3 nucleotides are TGTGCCTGGAGCGCCGGGACAGGGGCTTTCTACTCTGGAAACACCATATATTTT.

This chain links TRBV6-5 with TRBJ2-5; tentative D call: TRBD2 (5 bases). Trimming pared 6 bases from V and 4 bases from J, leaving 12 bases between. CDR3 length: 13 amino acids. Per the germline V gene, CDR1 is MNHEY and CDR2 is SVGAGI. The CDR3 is CASREPGRETQYF. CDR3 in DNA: TGTGCCAGCAGAGAGCCGGGGAGAGAGACCCAGTACTTC.

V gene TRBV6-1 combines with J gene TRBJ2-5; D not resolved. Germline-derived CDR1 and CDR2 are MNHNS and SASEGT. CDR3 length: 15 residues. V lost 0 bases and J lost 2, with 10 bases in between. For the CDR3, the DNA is TGTGCCAGCAGTGAAGCGCTGATAGTGCAAGAGACCCAGTACTTC. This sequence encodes CASSEALIVQETQYF.